The 17 T cell receptor beta chains given below trace back to one sample, sequenced in a study of blood T cell repertoires in COVID-19. The protocol was immunoSEQ multiplex PCR, while the TCRdb copy is restricted to in-frame clones and leaves out a portion. This sample has some 350,000 clones, with roughly 86% found just once. Source material: peripheral blood. The receptors shown here come from a human donor in a cohort sampled during active COVID-19.

This sequence joins TRBV27 and TRBJ2-7, with D tentatively TRBD2 (6 bases). Germline V gene lookup returns CDR1 MNHEY and CDR2 SMNVEV (reference sequence). V gave up 6 bases and J gave up 3 bases, with 12 bases separating them. This CDR3 is 13 amino acids long. CDR3 residues: CASRGFGGYEQYF. In nucleotides, the CDR3 is TGTGCCAGCAGGGGGTTCGGGGGCTACGAGCAGTACTTC.

V is TRBV10-1 and J is TRBJ2-1; D is perhaps TRBD1 (5 bases). In germline, CDR1 is WNHNN, CDR2 SYGVQD (reference sequence). This CDR3 is built from 14 residues. V was pared by 6 bases and J by 4 bases, with 13 bases between. As DNA, the CDR3 is TGCGCCAGCAGCAGGGCTGAATTTTACAATGAGCAGTTCTTC. This codes for CASSRAEFYNEQFF.

The V call is TRBV2, the J call TRBJ2-5, with D possibly matching TRBD2 (5 bases). Germline V gene sequence: CDR1 SNHLY, CDR2 FYNNEI. CDR3 length equals 13 residues. The V end lost 10 bases, the J end lost 5 bases, and 17 bases lay between the germline ends. The CDR3 DNA reads TGTGCCACCAAGGGAGTTCAAGGGGAGACCCAGTACTTC. Amino acids: CATKGVQGETQYF.

The chain uses TRBV15 and TRBJ2-5; 9 bases line up with TRBD1. Germline-derived CDR1 and CDR2 are LNHNV and YYDKDF (reference sequence). The V and J ends lost 0 bases and 7 bases, in that order; junction bases with no gene match: 9. This CDR3 comprises 16 residues. The CDR3 protein is CATSRDYTGGAGTQYF. CDR3 DNA: TGTGCCACCAGCAGAGATTATACAGGGGGCGCGGGGACCCAGTACTTC.

This clone was seen more than once but under ten times. The chain couples TRBV19 to TRBJ2-1; 7 bases agree with TRBD1. The V gene end was trimmed by 2 bases and the J gene end by 3 bases; junction bases not matched to a gene: 4. This CDR3 comprises 15 residues. CDR1 LNHDA and CDR2 SQIVND come from the germline V gene (reference sequence). In DNA, the CDR3 is TGTGCCAGTAGTATAAGGGACAGCCTCTACAATGAGCAGTTCTTC. The encoded protein is CASSIRDSLYNEQFF.

This sequence joins TRBV5-1 and TRBJ1-1; D gene unclear. Germline lookup yields CDR1 SGHRS and CDR2 YFSETQ. Trimming took off 1 base at V and 1 base at J, with 5 bases between the two ends. This CDR3 spans 13 amino acids. CDR3 sequence (DNA): TGCGCCAGCAGCTTGACAGCGAACACTGAAGCTTTCTTT. Translated, it gives CASSLTANTEAFF. Supplemented by reference TRBV5-1 and TRBJ1-1, the full variable domain reads KAGVTQTPRYLIKTRGQQVTLSCSPISGHRSVSWYQQTPGQGLQFLFEYFSETQRNKGNFPGRFSGRQFSNSRSEMNVSTLELGDSALYLCASSLTANTEAFFGQGTRLTVV.

The table lists this clone with a count of one. This chain links TRBV11-3 with TRBJ2-1; perhaps TRBD1 as D (6 bases). The V and J ends lost 1 base and 8 bases respectively, with 18 bases between them. Per germline, CDR1 SGHNT and CDR2 YENEEA. This CDR3 is 16 amino acids long. The CDR3 DNA follows: TGTGCCAGCAGCTTAGCTGGCAGGGGAAGGCTCGATGAGCAGTTCTTC. Protein sequence: CASSLAGRGRLDEQFF.

The V call is TRBV3-1 (or the pseudogene TRBV3-2), the J call TRBJ2-7; D possibly corresponds to TRBD1 (5 bases). CDR1 is LGHDT, CDR2 YNNKEL, per germline (reference sequence). This CDR3 contains 13 residues. With 2 bases removed from V and 2 bases from J, the gap between germline ends came to 7 bases. The CDR3 spells CASSQIGAYEQYF. CDR3 sequence (DNA): TGTGCCAGCAGCCAAATAGGGGCCTACGAGCAGTACTTC.

This clone is a singleton in its sample. The chain carries TRBV11-2 and TRBJ2-2, with D possibly TRBD2 on 5 matching bases. Trimming removed 1 base from V and 6 bases from J, with 9 bases in between. Per the germline V gene, CDR1 is SGHAT and CDR2 is FQNNGV. The CDR3 is made up of 14 amino acids. This CDR3 is CASSLVSRAGELFF. Written as DNA, the CDR3 is TGTGCCAGCAGCTTAGTCTCGCGGGCCGGGGAGCTGTTTTTT.

The genes are TRBV3-1 (or the pseudogene TRBV3-2) and TRBJ2-3; D gene ambiguous. V was pared by 1 base and J by 4 bases, with 9 bases between. CDR1 and CDR2 (germline): LGHDT, YNNKEL (reference sequence). This CDR3 region has 14 residues. The CDR3 reads CASSQGIASDTQYF. CDR3 coding DNA: TGTGCCAGCAGCCAAGGAATAGCTTCAGATACGCAGTATTTT.

This chain links TRBV28 with TRBJ1-1, with TRBD1 as a possible D gene (6 bases). In germline, CDR1 is MDHEN, CDR2 SYDVKM. With 3 bases removed from V and 4 bases from J, the gap between germline ends came to 18 bases. The CDR3 contains 16 residues. The DNA for the CDR3 is TGTGCCAGCAGTTTTTGGGGGCCCTCCGCGGGCACTGAAGCTTTCTTT. This sequence encodes CASSFWGPSAGTEAFF.

As DNA, the CDR3 is TGTGCCAGCAGCACCCCGGGGCTAGCGGGATCCAATGAGCAGTTCTTC. Its translation is CASSTPGLAGSNEQFF. The chain couples TRBV5-6 to TRBJ2-1, with 9 bases matching TRBD2. CDR1 and CDR2 from the germline V gene are SGHDT and YYEEEE. The CDR3 consists of 16 residues. V lost 4 bases, J lost 6 bases, and 11 bases stayed unmatched.

The V and J genes are TRBV3-1 (or the pseudogene TRBV3-2) and TRBJ2-3, with 7 nucleotides matching TRBD2. CDR1 is LGHDT, CDR2 YNNKEL, per germline (reference sequence). The CDR3 contains 12 residues. V lost 0 bases, J lost 14 bases, and 5 bases stayed unmatched. CDR3 nucleotides: TGTGCCAGCAGCCAAGAATGGGGGGGGTCGTATTTT. It specifies CASSQEWGGSYF.

The CDR3 nucleotides read TGTGCCAGCAGCTACGTACTAGCGGGGGGGGAGACCCAGTACTTC. It encodes CASSYVLAGGETQYF. The chain combines TRBV3-1 (or the pseudogene TRBV3-2) with TRBJ2-5; the match to TRBD2 covers 13 bases. V shed 5 bases, J shed 5 bases, and the junction held 5 bases outside the gene matches. The CDR3 covers 15 residues. CDR1 and CDR2 from the germline V gene are LGHDT and YNNKEL (reference sequence).

This clone was seen just once. V is TRBV24-1 and J is TRBJ2-3; D unclear. Germline CDR1 KGHDR, CDR2 SFDVKD. CDR3 size: 13 residues. Trimming took off 5 bases at V and 2 bases at J, with 7 bases between the two ends. CDR3 in amino acids: CATSGLVTDTQYF. CDR3 DNA sequence: TGTGCCACCAGTGGATTAGTCACAGATACGCAGTATTTT.

V gene TRBV2 combines with J gene TRBJ1-1, with D tentatively TRBD1 (6 bases). Germline V gene sequence: CDR1 SNHLY, CDR2 FYNNEI. V lost 9 bases and J lost 1, with 12 bases in between. CDR3 size: 13 residues. Written as DNA, the CDR3 is TGTGCCAGTGCCGGGACACCGAACACTGAAGCTTTCTTT. Translating gives CASAGTPNTEAFF.

The gene calls are TRBV11-2 and TRBJ1-2, with D tentatively TRBD1 (5 bases). Looked up from germline, CDR1 is SGHAT and CDR2 is FQNNGV. The CDR3 consists of 14 residues. Trimming took off 0 bases at V and 1 base at J, with 6 bases between the two ends. This CDR3 reads CASSLDRGNYGYTF. CDR3 DNA: TGTGCCAGCAGCTTAGATAGGGGTAACTATGGCTACACCTTC.